The next 32 T cell receptor beta chains were all read from a single sample in a study of T cell changes during pregnancy in multiple sclerosis (dated by TCRdb to between 2018 and 2021). The method was the immunoSEQ multiplex PCR assay. This is the immuneACCESS table as TCRdb keeps it, with only in-frame sequences that have V and J called. A part of the clones is gone; compared with another copy, unresolved V genes explain less than half, and the rest is unexplained. The sample table holds about 36,000 clones, of which 88% were seen once. The top ten clonotypes cover about 7% of the sample. This material consisted of CD8+ T cells from peripheral blood mononuclear cells, taken in the third trimester of pregnancy. The origin of the receptors is a female donor with multiple sclerosis, enrolled in a pregnancy study.

This chain joins TRBV30 and TRBJ2-3; 10 bases line up with TRBD2. V lost 5 bases, J lost 2 bases, and 7 bases stayed unmatched. The CDR3 has 15 residues. The germline V gene encodes CDR1 GTSNPN and CDR2 SVGIG (reference sequence). CDR3 region: CAWDLLAGATDTQYF. CDR3 bases: TGTGCCTGGGACCTGCTAGCGGGGGCCACAGATACGCAGTATTTT.

The rearrangement joins TRBV6-1 to TRBJ2-7; D is possibly TRBD2 (5 bases). CDR1 is MNHNS, CDR2 SASEGT, per germline. The CDR3 is 15 residues long. The V and J ends lost 1 base and 5 bases respectively, with 15 bases between them. For the CDR3, the DNA is TGTGCCAGCAGTGAAGGCGAGGGATCGGGAAACGAGCAGTACTTC. Protein: CASSEGEGSGNEQYF.

The chain couples TRBV27 to TRBJ1-1; the D gene is possibly TRBD1 (5 bases). V gave up 4 bases and J gave up 1 base, with 7 bases separating them. Germline lookup yields CDR1 MNHEY and CDR2 SMNVEV (reference sequence). This CDR3 is 13 amino acids long. The CDR3 protein is CASSWGGNTEAFF. The DNA of the CDR3 is TGTGCCAGCAGTTGGGGCGGGAACACTGAAGCTTTCTTT.

The rearrangement links TRBV28 to TRBJ2-3, with TRBD2 matching 13 bases. Germline CDR1 MDHEN, CDR2 SYDVKM. This CDR3 is built from 18 residues. J lost 0 bases, V lost 6 bases, and 9 bases had no gene match. The CDR3 region is CASSSGLAGVFSTDTQYF. DNA of the CDR3: TGTGCCAGCAGCTCTGGACTAGCGGGAGTCTTTAGCACAGATACGCAGTATTTT.

V and J are TRBV6-5 and TRBJ1-2; possibly TRBD1 for D (5 bases). V was pared by 0 bases and J by 10 bases, with 12 bases between. CDR3 size: 13 residues. Per the germline V gene, CDR1 is MNHEY and CDR2 is SVGAGI. CDR3 sequence (DNA): TGTGCCAGCAGTTACTCGATCCCGGGGGACTACACCTTC. Translated, it gives CASSYSIPGDYTF.

The J gene is TRBJ1-3, the V gene TRBV15, with 8 bases that match TRBD1. After removal of 0 bases from V and 5 bases from J, the junction contained 3 bases not matched to a gene. The CDR3 is made up of 15 amino acids. CDR1 LNHNV and CDR2 YYDKDF come from the germline V gene (reference sequence). The CDR3: CATSRDSGGRNTIYF. CDR3 sequence (DNA): TGTGCCACCAGCAGAGATTCAGGGGGCAGAAACACCATATATTTT.

The CDR3 region has the DNA TGTGCCAGCAGCTTGGGCAGGGAAGCTTTCTTT. Encoded protein: CASSLGREAFF. The genes are TRBV5-6 and TRBJ1-1, with D uncertain. V lost 0 bases and J 8 bases, leaving 5 bases between the germline ends. The CDR3 totals 11 residues. Germline loops: CDR1 SGHDT, CDR2 YYEEEE.

The chain has TRBV19 and TRBJ1-1, with 7 bases that match TRBD1. V was clipped by 5 bases and J by 0 bases; unmatched bases: 12. From germline, CDR1 is LNHDA and CDR2 SQIVND (reference sequence). The CDR3 length is 17 residues. CDR3 sequence reads: CASSLRKGALVNTEAFF. In nucleotides, the CDR3 is TGTGCCAGTAGTCTCAGGAAGGGGGCTCTCGTGAACACTGAAGCTTTCTTT.

V gene TRBV7-6 combines with J gene TRBJ1-3; D ambiguous. Germline CDR1 reads SGHVS; CDR2 reads FNYEAQ. The CDR3 has 14 amino acids. V dropped 2 bases and J dropped 2 bases, with 7 bases sitting between them. DNA of the CDR3: TGTGCCAGCAGCTTATTCCCTCCTGGAAACACCATATATTTT. Translating gives CASSLFPPGNTIYF.

The CDR3 reads CASRGWTGDEQYF. The CDR3 DNA is TGTGCCAGCAGGGGCTGGACAGGGGACGAGCAGTACTTC. The gene calls are TRBV6-6 and TRBJ2-7; 9 nucleotides agree with TRBD1. This CDR3 spans 13 amino acids. The junction had 5 bases not matched to a gene; V was cut back by 6 bases and J by 5 bases. Germline V lookup: CDR1 MNHNY, CDR2 SVGAGI (reference sequence).

In the case of this clone: Other nucleotide sequences from this sample produce the same CDR3. The V gene is TRBV27, the J gene TRBJ1-2, with D possibly TRBD1 on 5 matching bases. This CDR3 contains 13 residues. Germline V gene lookup returns CDR1 MNHEY and CDR2 SMNVEV (reference sequence). Trimming took 2 bases from V and 5 from J, leaving 9 bases between them. CDR3: CASSLGQGYGYTF. CDR3 in DNA: TGTGCCAGCAGTTTAGGGCAGGGTTATGGCTACACCTTC.

CDR3 sequence reads: CAWSVPGGNTEAFF. As DNA, the CDR3 is TGTGCCTGGAGTGTTCCAGGGGGGAACACTGAAGCTTTCTTT. The chain has TRBV30 and TRBJ1-1; 7 bases are shared with TRBD1. This CDR3 has 14 amino acids. Losses at the gene ends were 0 bases for V and 1 base for J; bases not matched to a gene: 2. Germline loops: CDR1 GTSNPN, CDR2 SVGIG (reference sequence).

This clone was detected a few times. V is TRBV29-1 and J is TRBJ1-1; 7 nucleotides agree with TRBD1. CDR3 size: 13 residues. Germline values: CDR1 SQVTM, CDR2 ANQGSEA. J gave up 0 bases and V 8 bases, and 6 bases lay outside the gene matches. The CDR3 DNA is TGCAGCCACCTGACAGGGATGAACACTGAAGCTTTCTTT. This gives the protein CSHLTGMNTEAFF.

The V gene is TRBV10-1, the J gene TRBJ2-2; possible D gene TRBD2, 7 bases. Trimming removed 3 bases from V and 5 bases from J, with 22 bases in between. The CDR3 consists of 18 residues. CDR1 is WNHNN, CDR2 SYGVQD, per germline (reference sequence). CDR3 sequence: CASSDSPGGGAVTGELFF. Written as DNA, the CDR3 is TGCGCCAGCAGTGACTCCCCCGGAGGGGGGGCCGTGACCGGGGAGCTGTTTTTT.

This chain joins TRBV6-5 and TRBJ1-1, with a weak D call TRBD1 (5 bases). Looked up from germline, CDR1 is MNHEY and CDR2 is SVGAGI. The CDR3 spans 13 residues. The ends were cut back, 6 bases at V and 1 base at J, with 9 bases in the middle. As DNA, the CDR3 is TGTGCCAGCAGCCTCGGACAGAACACTGAAGCTTTCTTT. Encoded protein: CASSLGQNTEAFF.

This chain links TRBV28 with TRBJ2-7, with TRBD2 identical over 7 bases. Germline CDR1 reads MDHEN; CDR2 reads SYDVKM. V was clipped by 2 bases and J by 9 bases; unmatched bases: 7. CDR3 length: 13 amino acids. The CDR3 coding sequence is TGTGCCAGCAGTTTAAGTGGGCTAGCGGTGCAGTACTTC. It encodes CASSLSGLAVQYF.

Written as DNA, the CDR3 is TGTGCCACCAACCCGGACAGGGGGGAAAAACTGTTTTTT. Protein sequence: CATNPDRGEKLFF. V is TRBV15 and J is TRBJ1-4, with TRBD1 identical over 10 bases. The CDR3 runs to 13 residues. V gave up 7 bases and J gave up 8 bases; unmatched junction bases: 4. The V gene's germline CDR1 is LNHNV and CDR2 YYDKDF (reference sequence).

In nucleotides, the CDR3 is TGCGCCAGCAGTCAGAGGACAGGAGCTAACTATGGCTACACCTTC. Its translation: CASSQRTGANYGYTF. The chain joins TRBV4-1 to TRBJ1-2; 7 bases agree with TRBD1. Germline loops: CDR1 MGHRA, CDR2 YSYEKL. V lost 6 bases and J lost 0; bases outside the gene matches: 7. The CDR3 is 15 residues long.

The V call is TRBV28, the J call TRBJ1-5; possible D gene TRBD1, 5 bases. CDR3 size: 16 residues. The V gene lost 1 base and the J gene lost 0 bases, with 10 bases spanning the gap. Germline CDR1 MDHEN, CDR2 SYDVKM. The CDR3 reads CASSLLTAYSNQPQHF. CDR3 bases: TGTGCCAGCAGTTTATTGACAGCTTATAGCAATCAGCCCCAGCATTTT.

This rearrangement joins TRBV19 to TRBJ1-1, with D perhaps TRBD1 (5 bases). The V gene lost 8 bases and the J gene lost 6 bases, with 19 bases spanning the gap. The CDR3 is 14 amino acids. CDR1 and CDR2 from the germline V gene are LNHDA and SQIVND (reference sequence). In nucleotides, the CDR3 is TGTGCCAGTGGGTGGGGCGCGTTTTCCGCTGAAGCTTTCTTT. Its translation is CASGWGAFSAEAFF.

J is TRBJ1-1 and V is TRBV5-1, with 7 bases matching TRBD1. Germline CDR1 and CDR2: SGHRS and YFSETQ. The CDR3 contains 15 residues. With 4 bases clipped from V and 3 bases from J, the junction kept 9 bases outside the gene matches. CDR3 sequence: CASSAYRDSHTEAFF. CDR3 DNA: TGCGCCAGCAGCGCCTACCGGGACAGTCACACTGAAGCTTTCTTT.

This chain connects TRBV4-3 to TRBJ2-1; D is perhaps TRBD1 (5 bases). The CDR3 runs 17 residues. The V and J ends lost 4 bases and 0 bases respectively, with 16 bases between them. Germline values: CDR1 LGHNA, CDR2 YSLEER. CDR3 in DNA: TGCGCCAGCAGCCCAAAAACAGGTTTTAACTCCTACAATGAGCAGTTCTTC. As protein: CASSPKTGFNSYNEQFF.

The chain carries TRBV29-1 and TRBJ2-1; D perhaps matches TRBD2 (5 bases). Germline V gene data show CDR1 as SQVTM and CDR2 as ANQGSEA. Trimming removed 4 bases from V and 8 bases from J, with 12 bases in between. The CDR3 is 12 residues long. Here the CDR3 reads CSVVLWRDEQFF. DNA for the CDR3: TGCAGCGTTGTCCTTTGGCGGGATGAGCAGTTCTTC.

This clone was counted only a few times. The rearrangement uses TRBV7-6 and TRBJ2-2; D gene unclear. Germline V lookup: CDR1 SGHVS, CDR2 FNYEAQ. The germline V and J ends were trimmed by 2 bases and 4 bases, with 8 bases remaining between them. The CDR3 sequence is 14 residues long. Written as DNA, the CDR3 is TGTGCCAGCAGCTTACTCACAAGCACCGGGGAGCTGTTTTTT. Translated: CASSLLTSTGELFF.

This clone has a single count. The V and J genes are TRBV2 and TRBJ1-5; D is possibly TRBD1 (6 bases). Trimming shortened V by 2 bases and J by 11 bases, and 25 bases separated the two germline ends. CDR1 is SNHLY and CDR2 is FYNNEI in the germline V gene. There are 17 residues in the CDR3. The CDR3 here is CASSEPEAGTPNMAQHF. The CDR3 DNA reads TGTGCCAGCAGTGAACCAGAAGCCGGGACACCCAATATGGCCCAGCATTTT.

This chain uses TRBV11-2 with TRBJ2-7; unclear D gene. The ends were cut back, 0 bases at V and 0 bases at J, with 3 bases in the middle. This CDR3 is built from 13 residues. The germline CDR1 and CDR2 sequences are SGHAT and FQNNGV. CDR3 sequence reads: CASSLDISYEQYF. The CDR3 region has the DNA TGTGCCAGCAGCTTAGACATCTCCTACGAGCAGTACTTC.

This sequence joins TRBV28 and TRBJ1-1; TRBD1 agrees at 9 bases. There are 14 residues in the CDR3. The J segment lost 6 bases and the V segment lost 5 bases, leaving 7 bases of the junction unmatched. Per the germline V gene, CDR1 is MDHEN and CDR2 is SYDVKM. CDR3 DNA sequence: TGTGCCAGCAGTCTTAGGGGACAGGGCCCTGAAGCTTTCTTT. Translation gives CASSLRGQGPEAFF.

The chain carries TRBV30 and TRBJ2-2, with 11 bases matching TRBD2. With V trimmed by 3 bases and J by 6 bases, 15 bases remained unmatched. The CDR3 contains 18 residues. Germline CDR1 and CDR2: GTSNPN and SVGIG (reference sequence). The CDR3 sequence is CAWRRISGGEGNPGELFF. CDR3 nucleotide sequence: TGTGCCTGGAGACGGATTAGCGGGGGGGAAGGGAATCCCGGGGAGCTGTTTTTT. The full variable domain, its missing parts supplied by reference TRBV30 and TRBJ2-2, is SQTIHQWPATLVQPVGSPLSLECTVEGTSNPNLYWYRQAAGRGLQLLFYSVGIGQISSEVPQNLSASRPQDRQFILSSKKLLLSDSGFYLCAWRRISGGEGNPGELFFGEGSRLTVL.

The rearrangement uses TRBV11-1 and TRBJ2-5; D gene ambiguous. Between the trimmed V and J ends, which lost 6 bases and 1 base, there was a span of 12 bases. CDR3 length equals 14 residues. Looked up from germline, CDR1 is SGHAT and CDR2 is FQDESV (reference sequence). CDR3: CASSQSYLQETQYF. CDR3 nucleotides: TGTGCCAGCAGTCAAAGCTACCTCCAAGAGACCCAGTACTTC.

The V and J genes are TRBV19 and TRBJ1-5; 9 bases fit TRBD1. The CDR3 loop spans 13 amino acids. The V gene's germline CDR1 is LNHDA and CDR2 SQIVND (reference sequence). V dropped 6 bases and J dropped 7; count of bases not matched to a gene: 4. The CDR3 sequence is CASSTTGGQPQHF. CDR3 DNA: TGTGCCAGTAGCACGACAGGGGGGCAGCCCCAGCATTTT. Filled out from reference TRBV19 and TRBJ1-5, the complete variable domain reads DGGITQSPKYLFRKEGQNVTLSCEQNLNHDAMYWYRQDPGQGLRLIYYSQIVNDFQKGDIAEGYSVSREKKESFPLTVTSAQKNPTAFYLCASSTTGGQPQHFGDGTRLSIL.

This sequence joins TRBV6-5 and TRBJ1-2; perhaps TRBD1 as D (5 bases). V dropped 6 bases and J dropped 7 bases, with 15 bases sitting between them. This CDR3 spans 13 amino acids. CDR1 is MNHEY, CDR2 SVGAGI, per germline. The DNA for the CDR3 is TGTGCCAGCAGGCCGGACATTCTGCGTGGCTACACCTTC. Its translation is CASRPDILRGYTF.

This clone was seen a handful of times. This chain connects TRBV7-6 to TRBJ1-3; D remains ambiguous. Trimming cost V 1 base and J 6 bases, with 25 bases left between them. Germline V lookup: CDR1 SGHVS, CDR2 FNYEAQ. The CDR3 length is 19 residues. Here the CDR3 DNA reads TGTGCCAGCAGCTTAGTTACAGCTTATACCGGTGGATTGAAAAACACCATATATTTT. Amino acid sequence: CASSLVTAYTGGLKNTIYF.